This T cell receptor (beta chain) was recovered during a study of CD8 T cells in ankylosing spondylitis. The study's findings and limits: There was a TCR beta motif, made of several highly homologous variants, that appeared characteristic of ankylosing spondylitis blood.

TCRdb re-derived calls from the 5' RACE reads in MiXCR, one entry per CDR3 protein. The repertoire holds just under 550,000 distinct CDR3 sequences, approximately 12% seen once, with approximately 6.2% in the top ten. CDR3 length: 13 amino acids. V was trimmed by 6 bases and J by 7 bases, leaving 13 bases between them. CDR1 and CDR2 (germline): DFQATT, SNEGSKA (reference sequence). The sample holds a few counts of this clonotype. What it recognizes is unknown. The J gene is TRBJ1-6, the V gene TRBV20-1; a possible D gene is TRBD1 (5 bases). The receptor comes from a male donor with ankylosing spondylitis. Sequencing was carried out using blood, either unsorted or a sorted T cell fraction (not recorded which). CDR3 loop: CSATGGVNSPLHF. In DNA form, the CDR3 reads TGCAGTGCCACGGGGGGGGTGAATTCACCCCTCCACTTT.